These T cell receptor beta chains were read from a single sample in a study of response to subunit inactivated influenza vaccine. TCRdb independently ran MiXCR on the RT-PCR reads; one entry per CDR3 protein. Altogether fewer than 750,000 distinct CDR3 sequences are present, 12% to 15% being singletons, with the ten largest covering over 8.5%. Sequenced material: PBMCs from blood, taken 11 to 12 days after vaccination. These receptors were collected from a man over 45 who received an inactivated influenza vaccine. Each CDR3 is given with its conserved first and last residue. D genes are given only for firm matches. Size values are once, few and many counts, or a class for expanded clones, and some rows have none.

V	length	D	size	J	CDR3	DNA
TRBV16	18	NA	few	TRBJ1-6	CASSQPGRLSSYNSPLHF	TGTGCCAGCAGCCAACCGGGACGGCTTAGCTCCTATAATTCACCCCTCCACTTT
TRBV7-2	15	TRBD2	NA	TRBJ2-7	CASSRTSGNPYEQYF	TGTGCCAGCAGCCGGACTAGCGGGAATCCCTACGAGCAGTACTTC
TRBV6-2/TRBV6-3	14	NA	NA	TRBJ2-1	CASSLQERYNEQFF	TGTGCCAGCAGCCTCCAGGAGCGCTACAATGAGCAGTTCTTC
TRBV20-1	16	NA	NA	TRBJ2-2	CSARDASRLETGELFF	TGCAGTGCTAGAGATGCCTCCCGATTGGAAACCGGGGAGCTGTTTTTT
TRBV20-1	15	TRBD2	few	TRBJ2-1	CSARFRRGGLNEQFF	TGCAGTGCTAGATTCCGGCGGGGGGGCCTCAATGAGCAGTTCTTC
TRBV20-1	13	NA	NA	TRBJ1-1	CSARVGGGTEAFF	TGCAGTGCTAGAGTGGGGGGAGGCACTGAAGCTTTCTTT
TRBV5-6	13	TRBD1	few	TRBJ2-1	CASSLSGGQGTFF	TGTGCCAGCAGCTTGAGTGGGGGACAGGGCACGTTCTTC
TRBV19	19	TRBD2	NA	TRBJ2-1	CASRIGGIQTSGRYNEQFF	TGTGCCAGTCGCATCGGGGGGATCCAGACTAGCGGGAGGTACAATGAGCAGTTCTTC
TRBV2	15	TRBD1	NA	TRBJ1-1	CASSELQGIGTEAFF	TGTGCCAGCAGTGAGCTACAGGGGATAGGGACTGAAGCTTTCTTT
TRBV5-4	16	NA	NA	TRBJ2-1	CASSSTTGLHYNEQFF	TGTGCCAGCAGCTCAACTACGGGACTCCACTACAATGAGCAGTTCTTC
TRBV7-8	15	NA	few	TRBJ2-7	CASSLTQQGTYEQYF	TGTGCCAGCAGCTTAACTCAACAGGGTACCTACGAGCAGTACTTC
TRBV11-2	16	NA	NA	TRBJ2-1	CASSSIGGPPYNEQFF	TGTGCCAGCAGCTCCATCGGGGGGCCCCCCTACAATGAGCAGTTCTTC
TRBV7-2	16	NA	few	TRBJ2-2	CASSLAGTKNTGELFF	TGTGCCAGCAGCTTAGCCGGGACAAAGAACACCGGGGAGCTGTTTTTT
TRBV6-1	15	NA	many	TRBJ1-2	CASSETSVGFNGYTF	TGTGCCAGCAGTGAAACCAGCGTAGGGTTTAATGGCTACACCTTC
TRBV20-1	16	TRBD1	many	TRBJ2-2	CSARDITGDNTGELFF	TGCAGTGCTAGAGATATCACAGGGGACAACACCGGGGAGCTGTTTTTT
TRBV5-1	15	TRBD1	few	TRBJ2-2	CASRVGQANTGELFF	TGCGCCAGCAGAGTGGGACAGGCTAACACCGGGGAGCTGTTTTTT
TRBV4-3	17	TRBD1	NA	TRBJ2-2	CASSQQKGQANTGELFF	TGCGCCAGCAGCCAGCAAAAGGGACAGGCGAACACCGGGGAGCTGTTTTTT
TRBV20-1	10	NA	few	TRBJ2-5	CSGYRETQYF	TGCAGTGGTTACAGGGAGACCCAGTACTTC
TRBV7-9	17	TRBD2	NA	TRBJ2-4	CASSVAGGERAKNIQYF	TGTGCCAGCAGCGTAGCGGGAGGGGAACGTGCCAAAAACATTCAGTACTTC
TRBV7-8	12	NA	few	TRBJ1-1	CASSSTDGGAFF	TGTGCCAGCAGCTCGACCGACGGGGGGGCTTTCTTT
TRBV7-2	12	NA	NA	TRBJ1-1	CASSTWYIEAFF	TGTGCCAGCAGCACCTGGTACATTGAAGCTTTCTTT
TRBV12-3/TRBV12-4	15	NA	few	TRBJ2-7	CASSFGTRNRYEQYF	TGTGCCAGCAGTTTTGGGACCCGCAACCGATACGAGCAGTACTTC
TRBV2	11	NA	few	TRBJ2-5	CASAYQETQYF	TGTGCCAGCGCCTACCAAGAGACCCAGTACTTC
TRBV18	18	TRBD1	NA	TRBJ2-4	CASSPRVGQGGTKNIQYF	TGTGCCAGCTCACCACGAGTCGGACAGGGCGGGACCAAAAACATTCAGTACTTC
TRBV7-9	13	TRBD2	NA	TRBJ2-1	CASSLAGGYEQFF	TGTGCCAGCAGCTTGGCGGGAGGTTATGAGCAGTTCTTC
TRBV12-3/TRBV12-4	15	TRBD2	few	TRBJ2-1	CASSTAGGRFNEQFF	TGTGCCAGCAGTACCGCGGGGGGGCGTTTCAATGAGCAGTTCTTC
TRBV15	14	NA	once	TRBJ2-1	CATAPGLTTNEQFF	TGTGCCACCGCGCCAGGGTTGACTACGAATGAGCAGTTCTTC
TRBV7-2	15	NA	NA	TRBJ2-2	CASSWRIANTGELFF	TGTGCCAGCAGCTGGCGGATAGCGAACACCGGGGAGCTGTTTTTT
TRBV24-1	15	TRBD1	NA	TRBJ2-2	CATSTGQGITGELFF	TGTGCCACCAGCACGGGACAGGGAATCACCGGGGAGCTGTTTTTT
TRBV4-2	15	TRBD2	once	TRBJ2-7	CASSWGLAGADEQYF	TGTGCCAGCAGCTGGGGACTAGCGGGAGCTGACGAGCAGTACTTC
TRBV11-1	18	TRBD2	few	TRBJ2-2	CASSLGDFAGVDTGELFF	TGTGCCAGCAGCTTAGGGGATTTCGCGGGGGTGGACACCGGGGAGCTGTTTTTT
TRBV20-1	15	TRBD1	many	TRBJ1-6	CSARDRTGRNSPLHF	TGCAGTGCTAGAGATCGGACAGGGCGTAATTCACCCCTCCACTTT
TRBV28	13	NA	few	TRBJ2-7	CATEPWARDEQYF	TGTGCCACCGAACCATGGGCTCGGGACGAGCAGTACTTC
TRBV11-2	14	TRBD2	NA	TRBJ2-7	CASSPLAGVYEQYF	TGTGCCAGCAGCCCCTTAGCGGGAGTTTACGAGCAGTACTTC
TRBV5-1	18	TRBD1	NA	TRBJ2-6	CASSLTGAIISGANVLTF	TGCGCCAGCAGCTTGACAGGGGCCATTATATCTGGGGCCAACGTCCTGACTTTC
TRBV10-3	16	TRBD1	NA	TRBJ2-7	CAISESRDRPTYEQYF	TGTGCCATCAGTGAGTCCCGGGACAGGCCTACCTACGAGCAGTACTTC
TRBV10-2	11	NA	few	TRBJ2-1	CATVTGNEQFF	TGCGCCACCGTTACGGGTAATGAGCAGTTCTTC
TRBV5-1	13	NA	NA	TRBJ1-1	CASSPAQNTEAFF	TGCGCCAGCAGCCCGGCACAGAACACTGAAGCTTTCTTT
TRBV7-2	14	TRBD2	NA	TRBJ2-7	CASSLIAGEYEQYF	TGTGCCAGCAGCTTAATAGCGGGGGAATACGAGCAGTACTTC
TRBV5-1	15	NA	few	TRBJ2-2	CASSTGTFRAGELFF	TGCGCCAGCAGCACCGGGACTTTCAGGGCCGGGGAGCTGTTTTTT
TRBV6-1	18	TRBD1	NA	TRBJ2-7	CASSVRPGTGSVSYEQYF	TGTGCCAGCAGTGTACGTCCCGGGACAGGATCGGTATCCTACGAGCAGTACTTC
TRBV12-3/TRBV12-4	14	NA	many	TRBJ2-3	CASTLLIKADTQYF	TGTGCCAGTACGCTTCTAATTAAGGCAGATACGCAGTATTTT
TRBV7-2	15	NA	NA	TRBJ2-1	CASSPASESYNEQFF	TGTGCCAGCAGCCCCGCTAGCGAGAGTTACAATGAGCAGTTCTTC
TRBV4-2	15	NA	NA	TRBJ1-1	CASSAAEHLNTEAFF	TGTGCCAGCAGCGCCGCGGAACACCTGAACACTGAAGCTTTCTTT
TRBV7-2	13	TRBD2	NA	TRBJ2-1	CASSFGLASEQFF	TGTGCCAGCAGCTTCGGACTAGCGTCGGAGCAGTTCTTC
TRBV7-2	14	NA	NA	TRBJ2-5	CASSFFGPQETQYF	TGTGCCAGCAGCTTTTTCGGGCCTCAAGAGACCCAGTACTTC
TRBV7-9	15	NA	many	TRBJ1-5	CASSFGTVSNQPQHF	TGTGCCAGCAGCTTTGGGACCGTGAGCAATCAGCCCCAGCATTTT
TRBV6-1	14	NA	many	TRBJ1-5	CASSARRSNQPQHF	TGTGCCAGCAGCGCTAGGAGGAGCAATCAGCCCCAGCATTTT
TRBV7-8	17	NA	NA	TRBJ1-6	CASSSGGVSSYNSPLHF	TGTGCCAGCAGCAGCGGGGGGGTTAGCTCCTATAATTCACCCCTCCACTTT
TRBV20-1	12	NA	NA	TRBJ1-2	CSSGGANYGYTF	TGCAGTTCGGGAGGAGCCAACTATGGCTACACCTTC
TRBV6-5	15	NA	many	TRBJ2-7	CASSYSGQPAYEQYF	TGTGCCAGCAGTTACTCCGGACAGCCAGCCTACGAGCAGTACTTC
TRBV6-6	12	NA	NA	TRBJ1-1	CASLGVGTEAFF	TGTGCCAGCCTCGGGGTTGGGACTGAAGCTTTCTTT
TRBV20-1	14	TRBD2	few	TRBJ2-3	CSANSGRAADTQYF	TGCAGTGCAAATAGCGGGAGGGCCGCAGATACGCAGTATTTT
TRBV4-1	16	TRBD1	NA	TRBJ1-1	CASSQVATGGITEAFF	TGCGCCAGCAGCCAAGTTGCAACAGGGGGGATCACTGAAGCTTTCTTT